This T cell receptor beta chain emerged from a study of T cells in Graves' hyperthyroidism and ophthalmopathy. Study-level points and caveats: Blood shared most expanded thyroid clonotypes above 0.001.

The CDR3 loop spans 16 amino acids. V lost 0 bases and J lost 0, with 8 bases in between. From germline, CDR1 is SGHTA and CDR2 FQGNSA. RNA transcripts were the template for amplifying TCR beta CDR3 regions. Researchers ran a first-round RT-PCR on the TCR CDR3 using the HTBI primer set. TCRdb reprocessed the multiplex PCR reads via MiXCR and lists one record per CDR3 protein. Of roughly 570,000 distinct CDR3 sequences listed, just over 45% are singletons. Clinical symptoms, serum thyroxine, TRAb, thyroid ultrasound and orbital computed tomography informed diagnoses. This clonotype has at least ten counts. Its specificity is unknown.

Material for sequencing was peripheral blood or thyroid tissue (not recorded which). The genes are TRBV7-2 and TRBJ2-2, with a weak D call TRBD2 (5 bases). The TCR comes from a woman aged 18-30 years with Graves' hyperthyroidism. The DNA of the CDR3 is TGTGCCAGCAGCTTAGCCCGGGGTGCGAACACCGGGGAGCTGTTTTTT. Its protein is CASSLARGANTGELFF.